This TCR beta chain was profiled in a study of blood T cell repertoires in COVID-19. On the study more broadly: T cells, B-cell-depleted T cells, or PBMCs provided the cDNA or gDNA that served as material.

The assay was immunoSEQ multiplex PCR, and TCRdb's table has in-frame clones only and misses some. Among over 350,000 clones, approximately 89% were seen once, and the ten largest hold roughly 0.86%. The V gene's germline CDR1 is MNHEY and CDR2 SVGEGT. The CDR3 is made up of 15 amino acids. Trimming stripped 5 bases from V and 4 bases from J, with 14 bases between. The sequence derives from a woman aged 35 to 49 who had been exposed to COVID-19. The rearrangement uses TRBV6-2 or TRBV6-3 and TRBJ1-4, with D perhaps TRBD1 (5 bases). Sequenced: PBMCs or T cells enriched from blood (not recorded which). CDR3: CASSTTGLINEKLFF. Written as DNA, the CDR3 is TGTGCCAGCAGTACTACGGGACTTATTAATGAAAAACTGTTTTTT.